A selection of T cell receptor beta chains follows, all from one sample in a study of cytomegalovirus exposure and HLA in healthy donors. The protocol was immunoSEQ multiplex PCR, while the TCRdb copy is restricted to in-frame clones and leaves out a portion. The sample has roughly 150,000 clones, approximately 80% seen once; the top ten hold 6.5% to 7.5%. Sequencing was done on a sample of PBMCs. The receptors derive from a woman in her 50s in good health and CMV-seropositive. Each CDR3 is given with its conserved first and last residue. Each record gives: D gene, clone size, V gene, J gene, CDR3 protein, CDR3 DNA. D genes are given only for firm matches. Some rows have no size entry. The others give once, few or many, or a class for an expanded clone.

TRBD2,once,TRBV6-1,TRBJ2-2,CASSEVRGAGELFF,TGTGCCAGCAGTGAAGTACGGGGGGCCGGGGAGCTGTTTTTT
NA,NA,TRBV10-3,TRBJ1-1,CAISAGRTVNTEAFF,TGTGCCATTTCCGCGGGTCGGACGGTGAACACTGAAGCTTTCTTT
TRBD2,NA,TRBV7-2,TRBJ2-5,CASSTRLSRGGKLGETQYF,TGTGCCAGCAGCACGCGCCTCTCGCGGGGGGGGAAATTGGGAGAGACCCAGTACTTC
NA,NA,TRBV7-9,TRBJ1-6,CASSSGREEILHF,TGTGCCAGCAGCTCGGGCCGGGAAGAAATCCTCCACTTT
NA,NA,TRBV30,TRBJ1-1,CAWSRGDNMNTEAFF,TGTGCCTGGAGTAGAGGGGACAACATGAACACTGAAGCTTTCTTT
NA,NA,TRBV15,TRBJ2-2,CATSSGGELFF,TGTGCCACCAGCAGCGGCGGGGAGCTGTTTTTT
TRBD1,NA,TRBV18,TRBJ2-7,CASSTGQGESYEQYF,TGTGCCAGCTCGACAGGACAGGGGGAATCCTACGAGCAGTACTTC
NA,NA,TRBV6-1,TRBJ1-2,CASTEGVTVYGYTF,TGTGCCAGCACAGAAGGGGTGACAGTTTATGGCTACACCTTC
NA,NA,TRBV19,TRBJ2-1,CASSPRGSKGDEQFF,TGTGCCAGTAGCCCTCGGGGATCAAAGGGCGATGAGCAGTTCTTC
NA,NA,TRBV7-6,TRBJ1-1,CASTPGGTNTEAFF,TGTGCCAGCACCCCTGGCGGTACAAACACTGAAGCTTTCTTT
TRBD2,NA,TRBV7-9,TRBJ2-1,CATGTTGEQFF,TGTGCCACTGGGACTACCGGTGAGCAGTTCTTC
NA,few,TRBV25-1,TRBJ1-4,CASSSGYKEKLFF,TGTGCCAGCAGTTCAGGGTACAAGGAAAAACTGTTTTTT
NA,NA,TRBV9,TRBJ1-6,CASSVEGGRNSPLHF,TGTGCCAGCAGCGTAGAAGGGGGACGTAATTCACCCCTCCACTTT
TRBD2,NA,TRBV5-6,TRBJ2-3,CASSLLAGGSPDTQYF,TGTGCCAGCAGCTTACTAGCGGGGGGGAGCCCGGATACGCAGTATTTT
TRBD1,few,TRBV7-9,TRBJ2-7,CASSWDRGEQYF,TGTGCCAGCAGCTGGGACAGGGGCGAGCAGTACTTC
TRBD1,NA,TRBV27,TRBJ1-1,CASSFRDRGPSNTEAFF,TGTGCCAGCAGTTTCCGGGACAGGGGGCCTTCGAACACTGAAGCTTTCTTT
NA,NA,TRBV6-6,TRBJ1-5,CASSYSNKGRQHF,TGTGCCAGCAGTTACTCGAATAAGGGGCGTCAGCATTTT
NA,NA,TRBV13,TRBJ1-1,CASSLGGTGNTEAFF,TGTGCCAGCAGCTTAGGTGGGACTGGGAACACTGAAGCTTTCTTT
TRBD1,NA,TRBV9,TRBJ1-2,CARKSDREETYGYTF,TGTGCCAGAAAAAGCGACAGGGAGGAAACCTATGGCTACACCTTC
NA,once,TRBV11-2,TRBJ2-1,CASSLSRARVNEQFF,TGTGCCAGCAGCTTAAGTCGGGCCAGGGTCAATGAGCAGTTCTTC
TRBD1,NA,TRBV25-1,TRBJ2-3,CASSWTGNSDTQYF,TGTGCCAGCAGTTGGACAGGGAATTCAGATACGCAGTATTTT
NA,NA,TRBV6-5,TRBJ2-3,CASSYRDNTDTQYF,TGTGCCAGCAGTTACCGGGACAACACAGATACGCAGTATTTT
NA,few,TRBV19,TRBJ2-2,CASSMFAGSDTGELFF,TGTGCCAGTAGTATGTTTGCGGGCTCTGACACCGGGGAGCTGTTTTTT
NA,few,TRBV28,TRBJ1-1,CASSSPGGGRGTEAFF,TGTGCCAGCAGTTCCCCGGGCGGGGGACGGGGCACTGAAGCTTTCTTT
NA,NA,TRBV4-3,TRBJ2-3,CASSQGGASTDTQYF,TGCGCCAGCAGCCAAGGCGGGGCGAGCACAGATACGCAGTATTTT
TRBD1,NA,TRBV18,TRBJ1-1,CASSPLRDRGTEAFF,TGTGCCAGCTCACCTCTCCGGGACAGGGGCACTGAAGCTTTCTTT
NA,NA,TRBV19,TRBJ1-6,CASSKRLNDSPLHF,TGTGCCAGTAGTAAAAGACTCAACGATTCACCCCTCCACTTT
TRBD1,NA,TRBV27,TRBJ1-5,CASSLMTGAAYSNQPQHF,TGTGCCAGCAGCCTCATGACAGGGGCCGCCTATAGCAATCAGCCCCAGCATTTT
NA,NA,TRBV7-9,TRBJ2-5,CASSLANYVQETQYF,TGTGCCAGCAGCTTAGCCAACTACGTTCAAGAGACCCAGTACTTC
NA,NA,TRBV2,TRBJ1-4,CASNKNEKLFF,TGTGCCAGCAATAAAAATGAAAAACTGTTTTTT
TRBD2,NA,TRBV27,TRBJ2-1,CASQTLAGGYNEQFF,TGTGCCAGCCAGACCCTAGCGGGGGGTTACAATGAGCAGTTCTTC
TRBD1,NA,TRBV4-1,TRBJ2-3,CASSQVDRGSPDTQYF,TGCGCCAGCAGCCAGGTCGACAGGGGGTCTCCAGATACGCAGTATTTT
TRBD2,NA,TRBV30,TRBJ2-7,CAWRGLDNYEQYF,TGTGCCTGGAGGGGACTAGACAACTACGAGCAGTACTTC